This is a list of T cell receptor beta chains from one sample in a study of breast tumors, draining lymph nodes, adjacent tissues. From the multiplex PCR reads, TCRdb called clonotypes with MiXCR, one entry per CDR3 protein. The data show roughly 110,000 distinct CDR3 sequences, with less than 40% seen just once and approximately 5% held by the top ten. Sequencing used axillary lymph node tissue. The receptor source for this set is a female donor with breast cancer. Some clones in this sample may be carry-over from other donors' samples. The CDR3 runs from the conserved cysteine through the conserved F or W. D genes are given only for firm matches. Expanded clones are given a class, and other clones once, few, many or no size at all.

many TRBJ2-7 TRBD1 TRBV6-1 TGTGCCAGCAGTGAACTGGACAGGAGACCCTCCTACGAGCAGTACTTC CASSELDRRPSYEQYF
. TRBJ2-1 TRBD2 TRBV15 TGTGCCACCAGCAGAATGGGGACTAGCGGGAGATGGGACAATGAGCAGTTCTTC CATSRMGTSGRWDNEQFF
many TRBJ2-2 TRBD2 TRBV9 TGTGCCAGCAGCCTTGATGTGACTAGCAACACCGGGGAGCTGTTTTTT CASSLDVTSNTGELFF
many TRBJ1-1 . TRBV20-1 TGCAGTCCTGAAGGGGTAACGTGGACTGAAGCTTTCTTT CSPEGVTWTEAFF
many TRBJ2-6 TRBD1 TRBV10-3 TGTGCCATCAGTCTATCAGACAGGGCGGAACGGTCTTTC CAISLSDRAERSF
. TRBJ2-3 TRBD2 TRBV6-2/TRBV6-3 TGTGCCAGCAGCCTACTCCCTGGCGGGGGGCTGAGCCTTAGCACAGATACGCAGTATTTT CASSLLPGGGLSLSTDTQYF
many TRBJ2-1 . TRBV4-1 TGCGCCAGCAGCCAAGAGGGAACCAACTCGTTCTACAATGAGCAGTTCTTC CASSQEGTNSFYNEQFF
many TRBJ1-2 . TRBV28 TGTGCCAGCAGTTCGATATATGGCTACACCTTC CASSSIYGYTF
many TRBJ2-6 . TRBV18 TGTGCCAGCTCACGAAATAAGCCCTCTGGGGCCAACGTCCTGACTTTC CASSRNKPSGANVLTF
many TRBJ2-7 TRBD2 TRBV28 TGTGCCAGCAGTCCGGACCCTATCGCGGGAGTTTCGTACGAGCAGTACTTC CASSPDPIAGVSYEQYF
many TRBJ2-5 . TRBV12-3/TRBV12-4 TGTGCCAGCAGCTCGGATCGGACCCAGTACTTC CASSSDRTQYF
. TRBJ1-1 TRBD1 TRBV12-5 TGTGCTAGTGGTTTTCAGGGGGTGGACACTGAAGCTTTCTTT CASGFQGVDTEAFF
many TRBJ2-1 TRBD2 TRBV3-1 TGTGCCAGCAGTTTACCCTCTAGCGGGAGGGTTGAGCAGTTCTTC CASSLPSSGRVEQFF
few TRBJ1-1 . TRBV20-1 TGCAGTGCACTAGTGCGCAGGAACACTGAAGCTTTCTTT CSALVRRNTEAFF
many TRBJ2-7 . TRBV7-2 TGTGCCAGCAGCCCACACCAGGGGACCTACGAGCAGTACTTC CASSPHQGTYEQYF
many TRBJ1-6 . TRBV4-2 TGTGCCAGCAGCGGGGGATGGCAGGATTCACCCCTCCACTTT CASSGGWQDSPLHF
many TRBJ2-1 TRBD2 TRBV19 TGTGCCAGTAGTATCCGACTAGCGGGACCCTACAATGAGCAGTTCTTC CASSIRLAGPYNEQFF
. TRBJ1-5 TRBD1 TRBV7-9 TGTGCCAGCAGCTTCTCAGGGGGTGAGCCCCAGCATTTT CASSFSGGEPQHF
. TRBJ2-5 . TRBV6-2/TRBV6-3 TGTGCCAGCAGAGACGGGAACACCGGGGAGACCCAGTACTTC CASRDGNTGETQYF
. TRBJ1-3 . TRBV6-5 TGTGCCAGCAGTTACGGAAACACCATATATTTT CASSYGNTIYF
. TRBJ1-4 TRBD1 TRBV29-1 TGCAGCGTTGGTGACAGGGGAACTAATGAAAAACTGTTTTTT CSVGDRGTNEKLFF
many TRBJ2-7 TRBD1 TRBV5-1 TGCGCCAGCAGCTTCGGACAGGGGAGAGGATACTACGAGCAGTACTTC CASSFGQGRGYYEQYF
. TRBJ2-2 TRBD2 TRBV20-1 TGCAGTGCTAGAGGCGCTAGCGGGAGGACGAACACCGGGGAGCTGTTTTTT CSARGASGRTNTGELFF
. TRBJ2-7 TRBD1 TRBV10-3 TGTGCCATCAGTGAGTTTACAGGGGCCGAGCAGTACTTC CAISEFTGAEQYF
. TRBJ2-7 . TRBV2 TGTGCCAGCAGTGCGGACCCCTACGAGCAGTACTTC CASSADPYEQYF
many TRBJ1-5 . TRBV19 TGTGCCAGTAGTATACCCCCCGAGAATAGCAATCAGCCCCAGCATTTT CASSIPPENSNQPQHF
. TRBJ2-3 . TRBV24-1 TGTGCCAGCAGTTCCACAGGGAAAGATACGCAGTATTTT CASSSTGKDTQYF